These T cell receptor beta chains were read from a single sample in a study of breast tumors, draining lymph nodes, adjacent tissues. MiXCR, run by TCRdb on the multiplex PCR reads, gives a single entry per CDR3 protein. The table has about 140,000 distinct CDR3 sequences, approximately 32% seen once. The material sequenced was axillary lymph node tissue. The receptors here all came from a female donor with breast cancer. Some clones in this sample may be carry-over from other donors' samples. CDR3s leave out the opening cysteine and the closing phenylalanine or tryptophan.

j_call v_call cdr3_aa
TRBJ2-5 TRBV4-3 ASSQHLGGEGETQY
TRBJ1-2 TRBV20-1 SARDQVGHGYI
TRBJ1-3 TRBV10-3 AISGGASGNTIY
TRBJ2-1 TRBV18 ASSPQVDNEQF
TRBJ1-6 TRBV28 ASRTRQGPNSPLH
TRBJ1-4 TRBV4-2 ASSQVGAHPEKLF
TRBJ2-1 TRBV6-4 ASNPSMGKRGGFGDEQF
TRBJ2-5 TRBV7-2 ASSPGYSGTQY
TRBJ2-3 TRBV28 ASSSGQGRDTQY
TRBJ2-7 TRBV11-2 ASGSTGTGFGEQY
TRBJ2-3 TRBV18 ASSPWSGGPTDTQY
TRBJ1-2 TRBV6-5 ASRGSGNNGYT
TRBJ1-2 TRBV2 ASRRDREYGYT
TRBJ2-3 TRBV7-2 ASSWDGRTSNEQY
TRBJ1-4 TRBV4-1 ASSQATPGQGNEKLF
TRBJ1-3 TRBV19 ASSIMRPATGNTIY
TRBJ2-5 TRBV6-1 ASSPGTGRGQETQY
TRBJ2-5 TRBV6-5 ASSYSTGEETQY
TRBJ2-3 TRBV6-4 ASSGTGGGTDTQY
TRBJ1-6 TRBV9 ASSGGTVNSPLH
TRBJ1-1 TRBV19 ASTRQGPNTEAF
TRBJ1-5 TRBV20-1 SAGRTQGKPQH
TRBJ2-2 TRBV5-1 ASSLGQGASGELF
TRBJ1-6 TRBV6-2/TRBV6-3 ASSYSAVGSPLH
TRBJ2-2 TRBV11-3 ASSLTRWGRGSNTGELF
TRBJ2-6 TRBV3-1 ASSQKGQGTAGANVLT
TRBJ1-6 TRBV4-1 ASSQDGTGGYSYNSPLH
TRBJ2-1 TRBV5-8 ASGKSRSSYNEQF
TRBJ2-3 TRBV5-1 ASSPPLAETSTDTQY
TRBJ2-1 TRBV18 ASSSGTSGIYNEQF
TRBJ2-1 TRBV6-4 ASSGTSGYNEQF
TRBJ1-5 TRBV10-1 ASSDYGEQPQH
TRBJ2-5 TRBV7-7 ASSAVTGETQY
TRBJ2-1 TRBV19 ASSMYRAAVYNEQF
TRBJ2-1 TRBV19 ASIHNNEQF